The clone carrying this T cell receptor (beta chain) was seen a few times. Germline V gives CDR1 MDHEN, CDR2 SYDVKM. J lost 4 bases, V lost 6 bases, and 4 bases had no gene match. The CDR3 length is 14 residues. Preparation of the TCRbeta library involved a method that used unique molecular identifiers. TCRdb passed the PCR reads through MiXCR, listing each CDR3 protein once. Here the sample spans about 400,000 distinct CDR3 sequences, around 15% being singletons. These data belong to a study of T-cell reconstitution after alpha-beta-depleted transplantation in children. This clonotype was sampled from a boy younger than two who had a stem cell transplant for Wiskott-Aldrich syndrome, so the T cells may come from the graft donor. The chain recombines TRBV28 with TRBJ2-7; 12 bases line up with TRBD2. Material: PBMCs, mostly from graft donor cells, obtained 360 days after TCRalphabeta/CD19-depleted stem cell transplant. The DNA for the CDR3 is TGTGCCAGCAGCCGGACTAGCGGGATATACGAGCAGTACTTC. Amino acids: CASSRTSGIYEQYF.